This entry concerns a single T cell receptor (beta chain). The data were taken from a study of blood T cell repertoires in COVID-19. Study summary: Whether acute or convalescent, the COVID-19 samples came from the United States, Italy and Spain. T cells, B-cell-depleted T cells, or PBMCs provided the cDNA or gDNA that served as material.

The germline V gene has CDR1 LNHNV and CDR2 YYDKDF (reference sequence). V was clipped by 8 bases and J by 5 bases; unmatched bases: 13. The CDR3 has 15 residues. In the authors' workflow: Estimated nucleated cell counts came from reference gene primer amplification. Using immunoSEQ multiplex PCR, the repertoire was profiled, and TCRdb retains in-frame clones only, with some absent. Clone size and V and J calls were adopted from that table, with D and trimming inferred from the DNA. The sample lists 75,000 or so clones, roughly 85% seen once, with about 18% in the top ten. The sample consisted of peripheral blood. The clonotype comes from a woman older than 75 with acute or convalescent COVID-19. The chain joins TRBV15 to TRBJ2-3, with 7 bases matching TRBD2. The DNA of the CDR3 is TGTGCCACCGGGCGTACCGGGAGGCTTGGAGATACGCAGTATTTT. Its protein is CATGRTGRLGDTQYF.